This T cell receptor beta chain stems from a study of cytomegalovirus exposure and HLA in healthy donors. Looking at the study overall: A previous analysis identified around 120 million unique TCR beta sequences derived from around 200 million T cells. Within an early data release were about 90 million unique TCRs drawn from HLA-typed donors. General study results and limits: TCR beta sequences reportedly predicted most subjects' HLA-A and HLA-B alleles accurately.

Notes on this clone: The antigen is unknown.

PCR was performed using 60 Vbeta and 13 Jbeta primers. Assay used: immunoSEQ multiplex PCR; TCRdb lists only in-frame clones, some missing. Altogether about 160,000 clones are present, about four fifths being singletons, with the ten largest covering 0.8% to 1.3%. This clonotype originated in a man aged 25 to 40 in good health and CMV-seronegative. Sequencing was performed on PBMCs.

The CDR3 coding sequence is TGTGCCAGCAGTGATACGGGGGGTTCCTACAATGAGCAGTTCTTC. Translated, it gives CASSDTGGSYNEQFF. The chain uses TRBV6-4 and TRBJ2-1, with 7 nucleotides matching TRBD2. The V gene end was trimmed by 3 bases and the J gene end by 1 base; junction bases not matched to a gene: 3. CDR3 length equals 15 residues. The germline CDR1 and CDR2 sequences are MRHNA and SNTAGT.